Shown below are 10 T cell receptor beta chains from a single sample sequenced in a study of prognosis after radiotherapy for stage I lung cancer. Genomic DNA was the source, and TCR beta CDR3 was amplified from it by two-round multiplex PCR. Amplification in first-round PCR relied on primers specific to each TRBV and TRBJ gene. TCRdb reprocessed the multiplex PCR reads with MiXCR, giving one entry per CDR3 protein. The table records fewer than 20,000 distinct CDR3 sequences, 35% to 45% of them present only once. The material sequenced was PBMCs, taken before or after stereotactic body radiation therapy (not recorded which). The receptors stem from a donor aged 50 or older with non-small cell lung cancer.

This clonotype was recorded at least ten times. This chain links TRBV5-1 with TRBJ2-1; unclear D gene. V lost 0 bases to trimming and J lost 7 bases, with 11 bases between them. The germline gives CDR1 SGHRS, CDR2 YFSETQ. The CDR3 contains 14 residues. The chain's CDR3 is CASSLVSRTNEQFF. The CDR3 DNA follows: TGCGCCAGCAGCTTGGTGTCCAGAACGAATGAGCAGTTCTTC.

The sample holds many counts of this clonotype. This chain joins TRBV30 and TRBJ2-6, with 8 positions matching TRBD1. CDR3 length: 16 residues. Trimming took 2 bases from V and 5 from J; bases not matched to a gene: 8. Per the germline V gene, CDR1 is GTSNPN and CDR2 is SVGIG (reference sequence). The CDR3 here is CAWSPNDRGRANVLTF. In DNA form, the CDR3 reads TGTGCCTGGAGTCCCAACGACAGGGGTAGGGCCAACGTCCTGACTTTC.

This clonotype was seen at least ten times. The genes are TRBV5-1 and TRBJ2-5; 8 positions match TRBD2. The CDR3 is made up of 17 amino acids. J lost 1 base, V lost 0 bases, and 8 bases had no gene match. Germline assignment: CDR1 SGHRS and CDR2 YFSETQ. The CDR3 DNA sequence: TGCGCCAGCAGCTTGGCCGGGAGGGGGGCCCGCCAAGAGACCCAGTACTTC. Protein product: CASSLAGRGARQETQYF. Together with reference TRBV5-1 and TRBJ2-5, the CDR3 gives the full variable domain: KAGVTQTPRYLIKTRGQQVTLSCSPISGHRSVSWYQQTPGQGLQFLFEYFSETQRNKGNFPGRFSGRQFSNSRSEMNVSTLELGDSALYLCASSLAGRGARQETQYFGPGTRLLVL.

In regard to this clonotype: In this CDR3 the conserved last residue, phenylalanine or tryptophan, is missing, so a read error is likely. The chain links TRBV6-1 to TRBJ1-2, with no clear D. The CDR3 has 10 amino acids. Germline values: CDR1 MNHNS, CDR2 SASEGT. V dropped 5 bases and J dropped 8 bases, with 6 bases sitting between them. In DNA form, the CDR3 reads TGTGCCAGCAGTCGCAGAGGCTACACCTTA. It encodes CASSRRGYTL.

The sample holds many counts of this clonotype. The genes are TRBV28 and TRBJ1-5; maybe TRBD1 (6 bases). Germline lookup yields CDR1 MDHEN and CDR2 SYDVKM. V gave up 6 bases and J gave up 7 bases, with 19 bases separating them. The CDR3 is 15 amino acids. The CDR3 reads CASSLSGTILQPQHF. The CDR3, as DNA: TGTGCCAGCAGCCTCTCTGGGACAATTTTACAGCCCCAGCATTTT.

This clonotype was counted at least ten times. The chain uses TRBV11-2 and TRBJ2-7; 9 nucleotides line up with TRBD1. This CDR3 contains 15 residues. The V and J ends lost 5 bases and 5 bases, in that order; junction bases with no gene match: 10. Germline values: CDR1 SGHAT, CDR2 FQNNGV. CDR3 coding DNA: TGTGCCAGCAGCCTCACCGGGACAGGGTCGAACGAGCAGTACTTC. Its protein product is CASSLTGTGSNEQYF. The full variable domain, rest sourced from reference TRBV11-2 and TRBJ2-7, is EAGVAQSPRYKIIEKRQSVAFWCNPISGHATLYWYQQILGQGPKLLIQFQNNGVVDDSQLPKDRFSAERLKGVDSTLKIQPAKLEDSAVYLCASSLTGTGSNEQYFGPGTRLTVT.

This chain uses TRBV2 with TRBJ2-2, with unresolved D. The CDR3 contains 12 residues. The V gene lost 5 bases and the J gene lost 4 bases, with 5 bases spanning the gap. The germline V gene has CDR1 SNHLY and CDR2 FYNNEI. The DNA for the CDR3 is TGTGCCAGCAGTTCAGGCACCGGGGAGCTGTTTTTT. Protein product: CASSSGTGELFF.

As to this clonotype: The conserved phenylalanine or tryptophan is not found at the CDR3 terminus, so this likely reflects a read error. The chain combines TRBV28 with TRBJ2-6; D remains ambiguous. V gave up 6 bases and J gave up 1 base, with 13 bases separating them. The CDR3 is 16 residues long. Per the germline V gene, CDR1 is MDHEN and CDR2 is SYDVKM. CDR3 in DNA: TGTGCCAGCAGCCCTCATCCCGTGTCTGGGGCCAACGTCCTGACTCTC. It encodes CASSPHPVSGANVLTL.

The chain employs TRBV7-2 and TRBJ2-1; TRBD2 matches 9 bases. Germline CDR1 and CDR2: SGHTA and FQGNSA. J gave up 5 bases and V 6 bases, and 8 bases lay outside the gene matches. The CDR3 runs to 15 residues. CDR3 in amino acids: CASRRGLAIDNEQFF. The DNA for the CDR3 is TGTGCCAGCAGGCGTGGACTAGCGATCGACAATGAGCAGTTCTTC.

Within the sample, this clonotype is medium-sized. The chain is built from TRBV28 and TRBJ1-6; no clear D. This CDR3 has 14 residues. Trimming left V 2 bases short and J 9 bases short, with 11 bases between. CDR1 MDHEN and CDR2 SYDVKM come from the germline V gene. In DNA form, the CDR3 reads TGTGCCAGCAGTTTAGTTCGGGGTTTTTCACCCCTCCACTTT. Protein: CASSLVRGFSPLHF.